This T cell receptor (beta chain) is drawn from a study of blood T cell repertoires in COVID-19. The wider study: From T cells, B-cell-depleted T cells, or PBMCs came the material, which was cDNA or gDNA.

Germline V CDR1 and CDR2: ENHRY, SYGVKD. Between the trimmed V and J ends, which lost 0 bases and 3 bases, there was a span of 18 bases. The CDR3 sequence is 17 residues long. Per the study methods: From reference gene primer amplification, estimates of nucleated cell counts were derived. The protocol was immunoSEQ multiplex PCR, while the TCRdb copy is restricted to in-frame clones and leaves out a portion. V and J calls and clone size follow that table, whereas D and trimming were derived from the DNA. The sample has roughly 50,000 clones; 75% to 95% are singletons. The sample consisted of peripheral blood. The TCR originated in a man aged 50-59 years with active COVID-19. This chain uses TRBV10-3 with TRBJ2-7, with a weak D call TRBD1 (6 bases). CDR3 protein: CAISESKVAGAFYEQYF. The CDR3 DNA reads TGTGCCATCAGTGAGTCGAAGGTCGCAGGGGCGTTCTACGAGCAGTACTTC.